This T cell receptor beta chain comes out of a study of identical twins. Findings and caveats of the study: The analysis was cross-sectional rather than longitudinal within donors. Sharing of beta out-of-frame sequences by twins showed a weaker excess. Insertions were fewer in abundant cord blood beta clonotypes, whereas memory repertoires showed none of this pattern.

Unique molecular identifiers were present on the cDNA, and a universal primer site came from template switching. MiXCR, applied by TCRdb to the 5' RACE reads, yields one record per CDR3 protein. The data show 1.5 million to 2 million distinct CDR3 sequences, about 30% seen once. This clonotype was found a few times. No antigen is known for it. The sample was cord blood. The receptor comes from a newborn girl in good health.

In DNA, the CDR3 is TGTGCCAGCAGCCAAGGGACAGGGGGGGACTATGGCTACACCTTC. It encodes CASSQGTGGDYGYTF. This chain links TRBV3-1 with TRBJ1-2; 10 bases match TRBD1. The CDR3 is 15 amino acids. Germline assignment: CDR1 LGHDT and CDR2 YNNKEL (reference sequence). After removal of 1 base from V and 3 bases from J, the junction contained 2 bases not matched to a gene.